Listed here is a single T cell receptor (beta chain). Its antigen is still unknown. TCRdb processed the RT-PCR reads anew with MiXCR; each CDR3 protein has one entry. The sample includes about 800,000 distinct CDR3 sequences, 21% of them seen just once. These data originate in a study of response to subunit inactivated influenza vaccine. Study results and limitations: Few new T cells, the authors suggested, are recruited by each seasonal influenza vaccination.

The CDR3 length is 16 residues. The chain links TRBV21-1 to TRBJ2-1; TRBD2, the D gene given by the table, was not confirmed from the DNA. TRBV21-1 is a pseudogene. The receptor was derived from a man between 45 and 60 years old who received an inactivated influenza vaccine. Here the sequenced sample was PBMCs from blood, taken roughly 5 days after vaccination. The DNA for the CDR3 is TGTGCCAGCAGCCCCCCGGGACTAGCTGCGACCCATGAGCAGTTCTTC. Protein product: CASSPPGLAATHEQFF.